These T cell receptor beta chains were read from a single sample in a study of T-cell reconstitution after alpha-beta-depleted transplantation in children. TCRdb independently ran MiXCR on the PCR reads; one entry per CDR3 protein. The sample has fewer than 500,000 distinct CDR3 sequences, 43% seen once. The sequenced sample was PBMCs, obtained before TCRalphabeta/CD19-depleted stem cell transplant. All receptors derive from a girl aged 2-9 years with aplastic anemia, due to receive a stem cell transplant. CDR3s include the opening cysteine and the closing phenylalanine or tryptophan. D genes are given only for firm matches. Clone size is not always given. Where it is, it says once, few, many or a class for expanded clones.

J	V	size	D	DNA	CDR3
TRBJ2-7	TRBV12-3/TRBV12-4	many	.	TGTGCCAGCAGGACGAGTACAGGGATTTCCTACGAGCAGTACTTC	CASRTSTGISYEQYF
TRBJ2-1	TRBV6-5	.	TRBD2	TGTGCCAGCAGTTACTCGATGTCCGGGGGGGCCTACAATGAGCAGTTCTTC	CASSYSMSGGAYNEQFF
TRBJ1-2	TRBV4-2	.	TRBD1	TGTGCCAGCAGCCGTATCGAGGGGGCCGGGTATGGCTACACCTTC	CASSRIEGAGYGYTF
TRBJ1-2	TRBV3-1	few	.	TGTGCCACCCTAAACCGGGGGACAAACTATGGCTACACCTTC	CATLNRGTNYGYTF
TRBJ2-3	TRBV6-1	.	.	TGTGCCAGCAGGGAGGGGCCTTGGGACACAGATACGCAGTATTTT	CASREGPWDTDTQYF
TRBJ2-5	TRBV20-1	many	TRBD2	TGCAGTGCTCAAGGGACTAGGGTGACCCAGTACTTC	CSAQGTRVTQYF
TRBJ2-3	TRBV7-3	.	.	TGTGCCAGCAGCCCTATAGGTAGCCGGATGGATACGCAGTATTTT	CASSPIGSRMDTQYF
TRBJ1-1	TRBV29-1	.	.	TGCAGCGTTTACCGTGGCACTGAAGCTTTCTTT	CSVYRGTEAFF
TRBJ1-2	TRBV7-2	few	.	TGTGCCAGCAGCCCCCAAACAGGGACGGGTGGCTACACCTTC	CASSPQTGTGGYTF
TRBJ2-3	TRBV30	.	TRBD2	TGTGCCTGGAGCCCAACCCGGACTAGCGGCGCAGATACGCAGTATTTT	CAWSPTRTSGADTQYF
TRBJ2-7	TRBV27	.	.	TGTGCCAGCAGTTTAGGGGTGGGGGGTCGTAACGAGCAGTACTTC	CASSLGVGGRNEQYF
TRBJ1-2	TRBV27	few	.	TGTGCCAGCAGTCCCGACCTGGGGGGAGGCTATGGCTACACCTTC	CASSPDLGGGYGYTF
TRBJ2-7	TRBV29-1	.	TRBD1	TGCAGCGTCAGACTAGAGACAGGGGGCAAAGAGCAGTACTTC	CSVRLETGGKEQYF
TRBJ2-7	TRBV12-3/TRBV12-4	.	TRBD2	TGTGCCAGCAGTTCCCCCGGGACTAGCGGGAGGGTCCCCTACGAGCAGTACTTC	CASSSPGTSGRVPYEQYF
TRBJ1-4	TRBV20-1	.	.	TGCAGTGCTGGACAGTCCCTAGAGAAACTGTTTTTT	CSAGQSLEKLFF
TRBJ1-1	TRBV5-1	many	.	TGCGCCAGCAGCTTGGGACTGGGGGCAAACACTGAAGCTTTCTTT	CASSLGLGANTEAFF
TRBJ2-1	TRBV6-2/TRBV6-3	.	.	TGTGCCGGGGGCGGACGGATTAATGAGCAGTTCTTC	CAGGGRINEQFF
TRBJ2-1	TRBV5-6	many	TRBD2	TGTGCCAGCAGCTTGGAGCGGGAGTACTACAATGAGCAGTTCTTC	CASSLEREYYNEQFF
TRBJ2-1	TRBV2	many	.	TGTGCCAGCAGTGAAAGTGGACTCACCTACAATGAGCAGTTCTTC	CASSESGLTYNEQFF
TRBJ2-1	TRBV29-1	.	.	TGCAGCGTTGATAGGGGGGGAGTGAACAATGAGCAGTTCTTC	CSVDRGGVNNEQFF
TRBJ2-2	TRBV20-1	many	.	TGCAGTGCTAGAGTACTAGCCTCCGGGGAGCTGTTTTTT	CSARVLASGELFF
TRBJ2-7	TRBV15	many	TRBD1	TGTGCCACCAGCAGAGGAGGGACAGGAAGTGAGCAGTACTTC	CATSRGGTGSEQYF
TRBJ2-5	TRBV29-1	.	TRBD1	TGCAGCGTGGACAGGGGTGTGCAGGAGACCCAGTACTTC	CSVDRGVQETQYF
TRBJ2-5	TRBV20-1	.	.	TGCAGTGCGACCCCGGTAGAGACCCAGTACTTC	CSATPVETQYF
TRBJ2-1	TRBV5-1	.	TRBD2	TGCGCCAGCAGCCGACTAGCGGACAATGAGCAGTTCTTC	CASSRLADNEQFF
TRBJ2-3	TRBV18	.	TRBD2	TGTGCCAGCTCACCACTGACTAGCGGAACGGGACCAGATACGCAGTATTTT	CASSPLTSGTGPDTQYF
TRBJ2-7	TRBV12-3/TRBV12-4	.	TRBD1	TGTGCCAGCAGTGCGGGACAGGACTACGAGCAGTACTTC	CASSAGQDYEQYF
TRBJ2-1	TRBV20-1	.	.	TGCAGTGCTAGACTAAGGGGGGTTGTCTACAATGAGCAGTTCTTC	CSARLRGVVYNEQFF
TRBJ2-2	TRBV6-1	.	TRBD1	TGTGCCAGCAGTGAAGTGCAGCACAGGGGTGCCGGGGAGCTGTTTTTT	CASSEVQHRGAGELFF
TRBJ2-1	TRBV6-2/TRBV6-3	few	.	TGTGCCAGCCTCCTGAGCTCCTACAATGAGCAGTTCTTC	CASLLSSYNEQFF
TRBJ2-2	TRBV6-5	many	.	TGTGCCAGCAGTTACGGGACCCTCACCGGGGAGCTGTTTTTT	CASSYGTLTGELFF
TRBJ2-1	TRBV4-1	.	.	TGCGCCAGCAGCCGTTTTACTAATGAGCAGTTCTTC	CASSRFTNEQFF